Here is one T cell receptor beta chain with its context. Its specificity is not known. These data are taken from a study of shared clonotypes between healthy human individuals. As for the study in general: Donor ages ranged 18 to 49 years: a couple of women, a few men. Broader study findings: The authors expected sequencing depth to affect clonotype sharing among donors. Only a few donors were included, so the genetic and exposure-history diversity represented was limited.

Genomic DNA from each subset was divided evenly over several immunoSEQ plates. Assay: immunoSEQ multiplex PCR; the TCRdb copy retains only in-frame clones and omits some. The data hold 1.4 million to 1.5 million clones, with over 95% observed a single time. V was trimmed by 5 bases and J by 3 bases, leaving 14 bases between them. CDR1 SGHVS and CDR2 FNYEAQ come from the germline V gene. This CDR3 comprises 14 residues. The rearrangement links TRBV7-6 to TRBJ2-7; D is ambiguous. This clonotype originated in a man aged 25-40 years in good health. Sequencing input: naive CD4+ T cells sorted from blood. Specified subset: CD45RA+ positively selected. CDR3 coding DNA: TGTGCCAGCAGCCCGGTTTTCCAGAACTACGAGCAGTACTTC. This encodes CASSPVFQNYEQYF.